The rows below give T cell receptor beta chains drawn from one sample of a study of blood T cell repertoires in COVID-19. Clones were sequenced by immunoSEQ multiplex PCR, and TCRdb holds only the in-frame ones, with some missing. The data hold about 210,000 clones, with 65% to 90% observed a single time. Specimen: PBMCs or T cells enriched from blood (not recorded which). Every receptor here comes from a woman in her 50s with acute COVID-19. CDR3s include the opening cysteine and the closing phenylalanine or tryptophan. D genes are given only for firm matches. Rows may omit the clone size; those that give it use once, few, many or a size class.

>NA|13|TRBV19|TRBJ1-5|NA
CASSGTVNQPQHF
TGTGCCAGTAGTGGAACAGTTAATCAGCCCCAGCATTTT
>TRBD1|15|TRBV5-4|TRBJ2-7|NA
CASSSGTGGSYEQYF
TGTGCCAGCAGCTCTGGGACAGGGGGCTCCTACGAGCAGTACTTC
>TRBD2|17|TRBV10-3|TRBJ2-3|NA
CAISEPLSSGITDTQYF
TGTGCCATCAGTGAGCCCCTTTCTAGCGGGATCACAGATACGCAGTATTTT
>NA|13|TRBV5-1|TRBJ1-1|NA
CASSLPGATEAFF
TGCGCCAGCAGCTTGCCAGGGGCAACTGAAGCTTTCTTT
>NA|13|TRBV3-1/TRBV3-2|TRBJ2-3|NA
CASSPRQVDTQYF
TGTGCCAGCAGCCCCCGTCAGGTGGATACGCAGTATTTT
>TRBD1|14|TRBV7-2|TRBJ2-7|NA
CASSSPRGRGEQYF
TGTGCCAGCAGCTCTCCCAGGGGGCGGGGCGAGCAGTACTTC
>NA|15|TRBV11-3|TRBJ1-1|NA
CASSPARGLNTEAFF
TGTGCCAGCAGCCCAGCCAGGGGCTTGAACACTGAAGCTTTCTTT
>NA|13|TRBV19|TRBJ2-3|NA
CASSRLGTDTQYF
TGTGCCAGTAGCAGGTTGGGCACAGATACGCAGTATTTT
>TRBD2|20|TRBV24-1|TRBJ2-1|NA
CATSQGLRLAGGPSYNEQFF
TGTGCCACGTCTCAAGGACTTCGACTAGCGGGAGGGCCATCCTACAATGAGCAGTTCTTC
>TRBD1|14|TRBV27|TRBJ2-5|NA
CASSYSGTGETQYF
TGTGCCAGCAGTTACTCCGGGACAGGAGAGACCCAGTACTTC
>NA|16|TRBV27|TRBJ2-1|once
CASSLTLGGARNEQFF
TGTGCCAGCAGTTTGACGCTTGGGGGGGCTAGAAATGAGCAGTTCTTC
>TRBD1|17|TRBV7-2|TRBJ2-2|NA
CASSPRGQGLSGGELFF
TGTGCCAGCAGTCCCAGGGGACAGGGTCTTTCTGGCGGGGAGCTGTTTTTT
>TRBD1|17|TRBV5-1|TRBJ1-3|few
CASSLGPTGQSGNTIYF
TGCGCCAGCAGCTTGGGACCGACAGGGCAAAGTGGAAACACCATATATTTT
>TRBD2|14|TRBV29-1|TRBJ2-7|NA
CSVFLAGQAYEQYF
TGCAGCGTTTTTCTAGCGGGGCAAGCCTACGAGCAGTACTTC
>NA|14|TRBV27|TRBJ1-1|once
CASRSGVMNTEAFF
TGTGCCAGCAGATCAGGGGTGATGAACACTGAAGCTTTCTTT
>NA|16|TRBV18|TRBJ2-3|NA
CASSPRKKAPTDTQYF
TGTGCCAGCTCACCGAGGAAAAAGGCCCCCACAGATACGCAGTATTTT
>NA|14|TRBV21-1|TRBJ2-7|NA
CAIRQGSTEYEQYF
TGTGCCATACGACAGGGGTCGACCGAATACGAGCAGTACTTC
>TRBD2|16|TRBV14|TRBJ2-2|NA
CASSQESRGKSGQLFF
TGTGCCAGCAGCCAAGAGTCGCGGGGGAAATCGGGGCAGCTGTTTTTT
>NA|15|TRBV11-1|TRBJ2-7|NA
CASSFLGGSTYEQYF
TGTGCCAGCAGCTTTCTTGGGGGGTCCACCTACGAGCAGTACTTC
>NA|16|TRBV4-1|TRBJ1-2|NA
CASSQFGQTPNYGYTF
TGCGCCAGCAGCCAGTTTGGTCAAACACCTAACTATGGCTACACCTTC
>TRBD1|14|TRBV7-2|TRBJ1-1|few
CASSLGTGTTEAFF
TGTGCCAGCAGCTTAGGGACAGGGACCACTGAAGCTTTCTTT
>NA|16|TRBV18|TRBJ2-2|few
CASSPTSADRTGELFF
TGTGCCAGCTCACCAACTTCGGCCGACAGAACCGGGGAGCTGTTTTTT
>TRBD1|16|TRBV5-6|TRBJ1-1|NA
CASSLLSGQGASEAFF
TGTGCCAGCAGCTTGCTATCGGGCCAGGGGGCTTCTGAAGCTTTCTTT
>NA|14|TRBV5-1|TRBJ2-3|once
CASSLGRVLDTQYF
TGCGCCAGCAGCTTGGGACGGGTTTTGGATACGCAGTATTTT
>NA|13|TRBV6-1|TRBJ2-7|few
CASSEAGGREQYF
TGTGCCAGCAGCGAAGCTGGGGGCAGAGAGCAGTACTTC
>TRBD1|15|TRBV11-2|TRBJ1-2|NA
CASSLVQGANYGYTF
TGTGCCAGCAGCTTAGTGCAGGGGGCTAACTATGGCTACACCTTC
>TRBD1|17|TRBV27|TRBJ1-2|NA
CASSTHTGGAANYGYTF
TGTGCCAGCAGTACCCATACAGGGGGCGCAGCTAACTATGGCTACACCTTC
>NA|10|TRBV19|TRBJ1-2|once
CASSISRDTF
TGTGCCAGTAGTATTTCCAGGGACACCTTC
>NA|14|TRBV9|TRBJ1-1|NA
CASSPETPNTEAFF
TGTGCCAGCAGCCCCGAGACACCGAACACTGAAGCTTTCTTT
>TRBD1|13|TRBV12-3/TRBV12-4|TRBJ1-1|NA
CASSGTAGTEAFF
TGTGCCAGCAGCGGGACAGCCGGCACTGAAGCTTTCTTT
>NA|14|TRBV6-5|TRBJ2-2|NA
CASSYSEWAGELFF
TGTGCCAGCAGTTACTCGGAGTGGGCCGGGGAGCTGTTTTTT
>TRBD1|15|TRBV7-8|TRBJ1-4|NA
CASSSTGTGGEKLFF
TGTGCCAGCAGCTCTACCGGGACAGGAGGAGAAAAACTGTTTTTT
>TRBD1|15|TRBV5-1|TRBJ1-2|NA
CASSLTTGGNYGYTF
TGCGCCAGCAGCTTGACGACAGGGGGAAACTATGGCTACACCTTC
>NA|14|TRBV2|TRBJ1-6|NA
CASSEAGGRSPLHF
TGTGCCAGCAGTGAAGCAGGGGGACGTTCACCCCTCCACTTT
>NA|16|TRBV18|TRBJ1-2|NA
CASSPLEGKTNYGYTF
TGTGCCAGCTCACCCCTGGAGGGGAAGACTAACTATGGCTACACCTTC
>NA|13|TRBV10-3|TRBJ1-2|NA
CAIRAGREDGYTF
TGTGCCATCAGGGCGGGGCGAGAGGATGGCTACACCTTC
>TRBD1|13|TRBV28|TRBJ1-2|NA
CASSLGQNYGYTF
TGTGCCAGCAGCCTGGGACAGAACTATGGCTACACCTTC
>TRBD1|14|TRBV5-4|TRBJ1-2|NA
CASSTRDSSYGYTF
TGTGCCAGCAGCACCCGGGACAGCAGCTATGGCTACACCTTC
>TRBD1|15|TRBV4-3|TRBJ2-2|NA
CASSQTGIGTGELFF
TGCGCCAGCAGCCAGACAGGGATCGGGACCGGGGAGCTGTTTTTT
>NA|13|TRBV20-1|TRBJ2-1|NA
CSASPDTSNEQFF
TGCAGTGCTAGTCCGGACACTTCAAATGAGCAGTTCTTC
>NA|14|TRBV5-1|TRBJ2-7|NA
CASSPSTATYEQYF
TGCGCCAGCAGCCCCTCGACAGCTACCTACGAGCAGTACTTC
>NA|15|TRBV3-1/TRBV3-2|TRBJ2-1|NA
CASSQAAGDRYEQFF
TGTGCCAGCAGCCAAGCGGCGGGTGATAGGTATGAGCAGTTCTTC
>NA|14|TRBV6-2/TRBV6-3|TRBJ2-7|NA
CASSYTGEAYEQYF
TGTGCCAGCAGTTACACAGGCGAGGCCTACGAGCAGTACTTC
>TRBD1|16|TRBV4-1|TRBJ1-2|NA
CASSQGQGAPNYGYTF
TGCGCCAGCAGCCAAGGACAGGGGGCCCCTAACTATGGCTACACCTTC
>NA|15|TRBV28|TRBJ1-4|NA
CASSPGGATNEKLFF
TGTGCCAGCTCCCCAGGAGGTGCAACTAATGAAAAACTGTTTTTT
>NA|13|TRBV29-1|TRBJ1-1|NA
CSVELDRNTEAFF
TGCAGCGTGGAGCTAGACAGGAACACTGAAGCTTTCTTT